This TCR beta chain was recovered during a study of PD-1 blockade in classical Hodgkin lymphoma (dated by TCRdb to about 2020). Some background on the complete study: Nivolumab dosing was 3 mg/kg intravenously every 2 weeks, continuing until either disease progression or unacceptable toxicity. To define a peripheral blood immune signature of response to PD-1 blockade in classical Hodgkin lymphoma, the study combined TCR beta sequencing with CyTOF. Overall study outcomes, separate from this receptor: Patients starting nivolumab less than 1 year after ASCT had lower diversity and were excluded from later analyses to avoid confounding by immune reconstitution. Baseline diversity similar to that of newly diagnosed patients was observed in trial patients achieving complete response, whereas significantly lower diversity was observed in partial responders and progressors. By C4D1, a significant rise was seen in CD4+ TCR diversity but not in CD8+ TCR diversity (p=0.0027 vs p=0.16), and the rise was most apparent among complete responders (p=0.02). The study was limited to a single clinical trial cohort, and causes of repertoire differences, possibly disease activity or prior therapy, remained undefined. Baseline TCR diversity was reported to be lower in newly diagnosed patients than in healthy donors, and even lower in relapsed/refractory patients.

Genomic DNA was extracted with the Qiagen DNeasy kit from unsorted PBMCs and from negatively selected CD4+ and CD8+ fractions. Using primers that anneal to V and J segments, immunoSEQ multiplex PCR amplified the TCR beta CDR3 regions. A synthetic immune receptor repertoire was used to minimize amplification bias, and remaining bias was computationally removed after sequencing. In the paper's pipeline: Custom Python scripts were used to quantify repertoire diversity as the Shannon entropy index. Unsorted, CD4+ and CD8+ repertoires were examined separately, except in combined analyses, for which CD4+ and CD8+ sequences were merged in silico. Clonal expansion was defined as a frequency increase of at least 2-fold after treatment compared with C1D1, and clones undetected at baseline were assigned a pseudocount of 0.5. Clones with 0 or 1 copy at C1D1 were defined as singleton clones, while clones with 2 or more copies were defined as non-singleton clones. Clones expanded in unsorted samples were labelled as CD4+, CD8+ or unknown by matching protein sequences in sorted samples from the same patient. Wilcoxon tests were applied to paired samples to test diversity changes from C1D1 to C4D1. Imported from immuneACCESS, the table was reduced by TCRdb to in-frame sequences with V and J called. These copies leave out some clones; in studies compared against another copy, an unresolved V gene accounts for under half, and the cause of the remainder is not known. V and J calls and clone size come straight from that table; D and trimming were deduced from the DNA. The sample profile shows some 30,000 clones; 75% to 90% of them were found once. The ten largest clones represent about 2.4% of the sample.

This specimen's time point label, interpreted: cycle 4 day 1 (C4D1), after less than 7 weeks of nivolumab. Relapse after autologous stem cell transplantation had occurred in all trial patients, and cohorts A, B and C were distinguished by prior brentuximab vedotin exposure. Magnetic negative selection with a Miltenyi CD4+ T cell isolation kit was used to purify CD4+ T cells from thawed PBMCs. A total of fewer than 70 patients with relapsed/refractory classical Hodgkin lymphoma made up the trial cohort, and each patient's best overall response was complete response, partial response or progressive disease. In the multi-cohort phase II CheckMate 205 trial, trial patients received single-agent nivolumab. An independent review committee assessed best overall response using the 2007 International Working Group response criteria. Trial PBMCs were collected just before the start of nivolumab (C1D1) and during therapy at cycle 2 day 1 and cycle 4 day 1. Peripheral blood was collected in 8 mL Vacutainer Cell Preparation Tubes, from which PBMCs were isolated by centrifugation and then cryopreserved. Purified CD4+ and CD8+ fractions were prepared only for cases where an additional PBMC sample was available. On LS columns in a quadroMACS separator, the magnetically labelled cells were depleted, and the flow-through was collected as the purified fraction.

The germline V gene supplies CDR1 SGHDT and CDR2 YYEEEE. From cysteine to phenylalanine, the CDR3 is 13 amino acids long. The CDR3 DNA has 39 bases and is translated from base 1. V was cut back by 5 bases and J by 2 bases, leaving a gap of 8 bases between them. Note on this clone: Its target antigen remains unknown. Base qualities are not at hand, and no much larger clone is one base apart.

The rearranged chain carries TRBV5-6 and TRBJ2-1; TRBD2 is a possible D gene, resting on 6 matching bases. This TCR was recovered from a human donor with classical Hodgkin lymphoma. Sequences were derived from CD4+ T cells from blood, sampled before the fourth cycle of nivolumab. This receptor has the CDR3 CASRLAAYNEQFF. The DNA reads as follows: TGTGCCAGCAGACTAGCCGCCTACAATGAGCAGTTCTTC. Where the CDR3 stops, the reference TRBV5-6 and TRBJ2-1 genes take over; the full variable domain is DAGVTQSPTHLIKTRGQQVTLRCSPKSGHDTVSWYQQALGQGPQFIFQYYEEEERQRGNFPDRFSGHQFPNYSSELNVNALLLGDSALYLCASRLAAYNEQFFGPGTRLTVL.